The 22 T cell receptor beta chains reported below all come from one sample, sequenced in a study of T cells in Graves' hyperthyroidism and ophthalmopathy. TCR beta CDR3 region amplification was performed from RNA transcripts. TCR CDR3 regions were first amplified by RT-PCR with HTBI primers. One entry per CDR3 protein results from TCRdb running MiXCR on the multiplex PCR reads. The sample has some 320,000 distinct CDR3 sequences; 12% to 15% are singletons. Sequenced: blood. These receptors were obtained from a woman aged 40 to 50 with Graves' ophthalmopathy.

This clonotype appeared a few times. This sequence joins TRBV28 and TRBJ1-4; tentatively, D is TRBD1 (6 bases). Germline assignment: CDR1 MDHEN and CDR2 SYDVKM. V dropped 3 bases and J dropped 11 bases, with 10 bases sitting between them. CDR3 length: 12 amino acids. Here the CDR3 DNA reads TGTGCCAGCAGTTTGGGGGCGGGGAAACTGTTTTTT. Protein: CASSLGAGKLFF.

The V call is TRBV18, the J call TRBJ2-7, with a possible D match to TRBD2 (6 bases). V was clipped by 2 bases and J by 3 bases, with 14 bases between them. This CDR3 is built from 15 residues. Germline assignment: CDR1 KGHSH and CDR2 LQKENI. Here the CDR3 reads CASSPWATRGYEQYF. The DNA for the CDR3 is TGTGCCAGCTCACCATGGGCGACTAGGGGCTACGAGCAGTACTTC. Complete variable domain (other parts from reference TRBV18 and TRBJ2-7): NAGVMQNPRHLVRRRGQEARLRCSPMKGHSHVYWYRQLPEEGLKFMVYLQKENIIDESGMPKERFSAEFPKEGPSILRIQQVVRGDSAAYFCASSPWATRGYEQYFGPGTRLTVT.

The chain uses TRBV6-2 or TRBV6-3 and TRBJ1-5; D is unresolved. V was clipped by 0 bases and J by 7 bases, with 10 bases between them. Germline-derived CDR1 and CDR2 are MNHEY and SVGEGT. The CDR3 contains 14 residues. CDR3 loop: CASSYSRVGQPQHF. As DNA, the CDR3 is TGTGCCAGCAGTTACTCGAGGGTTGGCCAGCCCCAGCATTTT.

This clonotype was found many times. The chain links TRBV6-1 to TRBJ2-7, with TRBD2 matching over 7 bases. The J segment lost 5 bases and the V segment lost 0 bases, leaving 10 bases of the junction unmatched. CDR1 and CDR2 (germline): MNHNS, SASEGT. CDR3 length equals 16 residues. DNA of the CDR3: TGTGCCAGCAGTGAAGCGGGAGGGCCTTTTCTCAACGAGCAGTACTTC. It yields the protein CASSEAGGPFLNEQYF.

As to this clonotype: A much larger clonotype is one base distant, so this may be a read error. The rearrangement joins TRBV28 to TRBJ2-5; weak D call: TRBD2 (5 bases). The V gene lost 5 bases and the J gene lost 7 bases, with 20 bases spanning the gap. Per germline, CDR1 MDHEN and CDR2 SYDVKM. This CDR3 contains 15 residues. The CDR3 reads CASSLSGWERVTQYF. Here the CDR3 DNA reads TGTGCCAGCAGTCTTAGTGGGTGGGAGAGGGTGACCCAGTACTTC.

This clonotype was observed many times. The V and J genes are TRBV7-9 and TRBJ2-3; D is possibly TRBD1 or TRBD2 (5 bases each). Looked up from germline, CDR1 is SEHNR and CDR2 is FQNEAQ (reference sequence). V lost 1 base and J lost 2, with 10 bases in between. The CDR3 consists of 15 residues. The CDR3 region is CASSLGGAATDTQYF. CDR3 bases: TGTGCCAGCAGCTTAGGAGGGGCGGCCACAGATACGCAGTATTTT.

This clonotype was counted ten times or more. V is TRBV11-2 and J is TRBJ1-5; D call uncertain. This CDR3 has 13 residues. V was trimmed by 5 bases and J by 5 bases, leaving 10 bases between them. CDR1 is SGHAT, CDR2 FQNNGV, per germline. The CDR3 coding sequence is TGTGCCAGCAGCCACGTCCCCCATCAGCCCCAGCATTTT. Its protein is CASSHVPHQPQHF.

At least ten counts were recorded for this clonotype. V is TRBV7-8 and J is TRBJ2-7, with D perhaps assigned TRBD1 or TRBD2 (5 bases each). Trimming took 4 bases from V and 3 from J, leaving 10 bases between them. The CDR3 has 13 amino acids. CDR1 is SGHVS and CDR2 is FQNEAQ in the germline V gene. DNA of the CDR3: TGTGCCAGCAGCTCGGGAAGGGGCTACGAGCAGTACTTC. It is translated as CASSSGRGYEQYF.

The sample holds many counts of this clonotype. This chain connects TRBV12-3 or TRBV12-4 to TRBJ1-1; 9 bases map to TRBD1. CDR3 length: 14 amino acids. With 5 bases clipped from V and 4 bases from J, the junction kept 5 bases outside the gene matches. CDR3 sequence reads: CASSRTGVVTEAFF. The CDR3 DNA follows: TGTGCCAGCAGTCGGACAGGGGTGGTCACTGAAGCTTTCTTT.

Within the sample, this clonotype is medium-sized (0.01 to 0.1%). The chain combines TRBV20-1 with TRBJ1-2; D uncertain. CDR1 is DFQATT, CDR2 SNEGSKA, per germline (reference sequence). The CDR3 has 14 amino acids. V shed 4 bases and J shed 2 bases, with 14 bases lying between them. The CDR3 nucleotides read TGCAGTGCTACCAATCCCCGAATAAACTATGGCTACACCTTC. Its translation: CSATNPRINYGYTF.

This clonotype was detected a few times. The rearrangement joins TRBV30 to TRBJ1-6; D gene ambiguous. The CDR3 length is 15 residues. From germline, CDR1 is GTSNPN and CDR2 SVGIG (reference sequence). The germline V and J ends were trimmed by 2 bases and 0 bases, with 8 bases remaining between them. CDR3 loop: CAWSKMTSYNSPLHF. CDR3 sequence (DNA): TGTGCCTGGAGTAAGATGACCTCCTATAATTCACCCCTCCACTTT. Full variable domain (missing parts from reference TRBV30 and TRBJ1-6): SQTIHQWPATLVQPVGSPLSLECTVEGTSNPNLYWYRQAAGRGLQLLFYSVGIGQISSEVPQNLSASRPQDRQFILSSKKLLLSDSGFYLCAWSKMTSYNSPLHFGNGTRLTVT.

At least ten counts were recorded for this clonotype. The chain carries TRBV28 and TRBJ1-1; tentative D call: TRBD1 (5 bases). Trimming took off 3 bases at V and 3 bases at J, with 11 bases between the two ends. The CDR3 extends over 14 amino acids. Germline V lookup: CDR1 MDHEN, CDR2 SYDVKM. The CDR3 DNA follows: TGTGCCAGCAGTTTCGGAGGGGATCACACTGAAGCTTTCTTT. Amino acids: CASSFGGDHTEAFF. Variable domain in full (rest from reference TRBV28 and TRBJ1-1): DVKVTQSSRYLVKRTGEKVFLECVQDMDHENMFWYRQDPGLGLRLIYFSYDVKMKEKGDIPEGYSVSREKKERFSLILESASTNQTSMYLCASSFGGDHTEAFFGQGTRLTVV.

This clonotype was detected ten times or more. The CDR3 sequence is CSACGTGLNSPLHF. The CDR3 nucleotides are TGCAGTGCTTGTGGGACAGGGCTGAATTCACCCCTCCACTTT. The chain combines TRBV20-1 with TRBJ1-6, with 9 bases aligning to TRBD1. The CDR3 runs to 14 residues. From germline, CDR1 is DFQATT and CDR2 SNEGSKA (reference sequence). Trimming removed 5 bases from V and 7 bases from J; junction bases left unmatched: 6.

This clonotype was counted at least ten times. The chain combines TRBV28 with TRBJ1-6; D not resolved. This CDR3 has 16 residues. The germline V gene encodes CDR1 MDHEN and CDR2 SYDVKM. Trimming stripped 2 bases from V and 7 bases from J, with 15 bases between. This chain's CDR3 is CASSLGRTRTNSPLHF. The CDR3 bases are TGTGCCAGCAGTTTAGGCAGGACCCGAACGAATTCACCCCTCCACTTT.

This clonotype has more than one count but fewer than ten. The V call is TRBV3-1, the J call TRBJ1-1, with TRBD1 identical over 7 bases. The CDR3 totals 14 residues. Germline V CDR1 and CDR2: LGHDT, YNNKEL (reference sequence). V lost 3 bases, J lost 6 bases, and 7 bases stayed unmatched. CDR3 nucleotide sequence: TGTGCCAGCAGCCAGACAGGGAAGAGACCTGAAGCTTTCTTT. Its protein product is CASSQTGKRPEAFF. Together with reference TRBV3-1 and TRBJ1-1, the CDR3 gives the full variable domain: DTAVSQTPKYLVTQMGNDKSIKCEQNLGHDTMYWYKQDSKKFLKIMFSYNNKELIINETVPNRFSPKSPDKAHLNLHINSLELGDSAVYFCASSQTGKRPEAFFGQGTRLTVV.

Many counts were recorded for this clonotype. The chain uses TRBV6-1 and TRBJ2-1; tentatively, D is TRBD2 (6 bases). This CDR3 contains 14 residues. Germline CDR1 MNHNS, CDR2 SASEGT. Deletions cut 6 bases from V and 4 bases from J, with 13 bases between. The CDR3 DNA is TGTGCCAGCAGCCTTGCGGGGAAGTACAATGAGCAGTTCTTC. Encoded protein: CASSLAGKYNEQFF.

The J gene is TRBJ1-3, the V gene TRBV7-9; maybe TRBD1 (5 bases). Trimming took 5 bases from V and 0 from J, leaving 20 bases between them. Germline V CDR1 and CDR2: SEHNR, FQNEAQ (reference sequence). The CDR3 loop spans 18 amino acids. The CDR3: CASSLPGPKRNSGNTIYF. In DNA, the CDR3 is TGTGCCAGCAGCCTGCCGGGACCCAAACGAAACTCTGGAAACACCATATATTTT.

The chain employs TRBV20-1 and TRBJ2-7; 10 nucleotides line up with TRBD2. J was trimmed by 6 bases and V by 3 bases; bases with no gene match: 5. The CDR3 length is 13 residues. The germline V gene encodes CDR1 DFQATT and CDR2 SNEGSKA (reference sequence). In nucleotides, the CDR3 is TGCAGTGCTAGGTGGAGCGGGGGGGCCGAGCAGTACTTC. Translation gives CSARWSGGAEQYF.

This clonotype was seen at least ten times. V usage is TRBV6-1 and J usage is TRBJ2-7; 7 bases are shared with TRBD2. Germline values: CDR1 MNHNS, CDR2 SASEGT. The junction had 7 bases not matched to a gene; V was cut back by 5 bases and J by 0 bases. This CDR3 spans 15 amino acids. This chain's CDR3 is CASSYQRESSYEQYF. CDR3 DNA: TGTGCCAGCAGTTATCAGCGGGAAAGCTCCTACGAGCAGTACTTC.

The rearrangement uses TRBV2 and TRBJ1-5, with 7 positions matching TRBD1. The junction had 8 bases not matched to a gene; V was cut back by 5 bases and J by 4 bases. The CDR3 length is 15 residues. Germline loops: CDR1 SNHLY, CDR2 FYNNEI. The CDR3 DNA reads as TGTGCCAGCAGTCACTCGGGACAGCCTAATCAGCCCCAGCATTTT. Its protein is CASSHSGQPNQPQHF.

At least ten counts were recorded for this clonotype. The chain is built from TRBV30 and TRBJ2-7, with TRBD2 matching over 8 bases. Germline V lookup: CDR1 GTSNPN, CDR2 SVGIG (reference sequence). CDR3 length: 13 amino acids. V dropped 0 bases and J dropped 4; count of bases not matched to a gene: 2. CDR3 DNA: TGTGCCTGGAGTGTAGCGGGAGAGTACGAGCAGTACTTC. Translation: CAWSVAGEYEQYF.

This sequence joins TRBV15 and TRBJ2-3; weak D call: TRBD1 (6 bases). From germline, CDR1 is LNHNV and CDR2 YYDKDF (reference sequence). The germline V and J ends were trimmed by 0 bases and 1 base, with 11 bases remaining between them. CDR3 size: 16 residues. Written as DNA, the CDR3 is TGTGCCACCAGCAGAGAACAGGGTTTAGGCACAGATACGCAGTATTTT. Its translation is CATSREQGLGTDTQYF.